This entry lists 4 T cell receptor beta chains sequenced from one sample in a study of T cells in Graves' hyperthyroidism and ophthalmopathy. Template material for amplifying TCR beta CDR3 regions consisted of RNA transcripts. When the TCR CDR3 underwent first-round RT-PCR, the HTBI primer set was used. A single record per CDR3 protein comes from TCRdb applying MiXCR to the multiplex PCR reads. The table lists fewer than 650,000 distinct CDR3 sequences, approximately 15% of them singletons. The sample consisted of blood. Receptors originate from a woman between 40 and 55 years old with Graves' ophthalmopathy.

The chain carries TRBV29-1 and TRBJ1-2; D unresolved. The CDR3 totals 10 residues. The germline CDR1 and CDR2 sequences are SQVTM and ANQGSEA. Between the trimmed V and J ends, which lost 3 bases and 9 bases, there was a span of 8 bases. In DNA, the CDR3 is TGCAGCGTTGATCAGGATCGCTACACCTTC. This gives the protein CSVDQDRYTF.

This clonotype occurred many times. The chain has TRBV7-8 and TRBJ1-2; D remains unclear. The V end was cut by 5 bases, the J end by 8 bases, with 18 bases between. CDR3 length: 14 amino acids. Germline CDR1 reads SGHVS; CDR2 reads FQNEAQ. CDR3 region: CASSPSEEPRGYTF. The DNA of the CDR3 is TGTGCCAGCAGCCCCTCGGAGGAACCTCGGGGCTACACCTTC.

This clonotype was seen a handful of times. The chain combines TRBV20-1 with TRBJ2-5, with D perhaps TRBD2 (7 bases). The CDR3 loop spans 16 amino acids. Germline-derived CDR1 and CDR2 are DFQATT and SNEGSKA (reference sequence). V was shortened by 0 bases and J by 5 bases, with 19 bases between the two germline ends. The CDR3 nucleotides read TGCAGTGCTAGAGATACCCTCGGGGGGCGGGTGGAGACCCAGTACTTC. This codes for CSARDTLGGRVETQYF.

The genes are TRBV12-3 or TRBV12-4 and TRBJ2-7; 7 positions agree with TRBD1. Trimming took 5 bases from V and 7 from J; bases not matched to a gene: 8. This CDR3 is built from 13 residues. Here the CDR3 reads CASSAPGQREQYF. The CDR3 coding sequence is TGTGCCAGCAGTGCTCCGGGACAGCGTGAGCAGTACTTC.